These 12 T cell receptor beta chains were sequenced from one sample in a study of response to subunit inactivated influenza vaccine. From the RT-PCR reads, TCRdb called clonotypes with MiXCR, one entry per CDR3 protein. The profile shows roughly 570,000 distinct CDR3 sequences, 10% to 15% of them singletons. The sample here was PBMCs from blood, taken about 6 weeks after vaccination. The receptors originated from a man aged 50 to 59 who received an inactivated influenza vaccine.

The V call is TRBV7-3, the J call TRBJ2-3; 7 bases match TRBD2. J gave up 4 bases and V 6 bases, and 7 bases lay outside the gene matches. Germline V gives CDR1 SGHTA, CDR2 FQGTGA. The CDR3 extends over 14 amino acids. CDR3 residues: CASRTREKADTQYF. The CDR3 nucleotides are TGTGCCAGCAGGACGCGGGAGAAGGCAGATACGCAGTATTTT.

This clonotype was seen more than once but under ten times. The genes are TRBV27 and TRBJ2-2; D possibly corresponds to TRBD1 (6 bases). Trimming shortened V by 5 bases and J by 4 bases, and 14 bases separated the two germline ends. CDR3 length equals 15 residues. The V gene's germline CDR1 is MNHEY and CDR2 SMNVEV (reference sequence). Here the CDR3 DNA reads TGTGCCAGCAGTGCCACGGGACATATCACCGGGGAGCTGTTTTTT. It codes for CASSATGHITGELFF.

This clonotype was detected only a few times. The chain links TRBV24-1 to TRBJ2-1; 8 bases are shared with TRBD2. V lost 5 bases and J lost 0; bases outside the gene matches: 5. The CDR3 extends over 16 amino acids. Germline lookup yields CDR1 KGHDR and CDR2 SFDVKD. The CDR3 sequence is CATSGLSGSSYNEQFF. The CDR3 nucleotides read TGTGCCACCAGTGGTCTGAGCGGGAGCTCCTACAATGAGCAGTTCTTC.

This clonotype was seen at least ten times. The chain joins TRBV10-3 to TRBJ2-3; 7 bases agree with TRBD2. The V gene's germline CDR1 is ENHRY and CDR2 SYGVKD. V lost 2 bases, J lost 0 bases, and 2 bases stayed unmatched. The CDR3 is made up of 15 amino acids. CDR3 residues: CAISELAASTDTQYF. The CDR3 DNA follows: TGTGCCATCAGTGAGCTAGCGGCGAGCACAGATACGCAGTATTTT.

This clonotype showed up just a few times. This chain uses TRBV20-1 with TRBJ2-5, with TRBD2 matching 10 bases. Germline lookup yields CDR1 DFQATT and CDR2 SNEGSKA (reference sequence). V trimming: 1 base; J trimming: 5 bases; junction bases outside the gene matches: 7. The CDR3 is made up of 15 amino acids. CDR3: CSARGVGLAIETQYF. CDR3 nucleotide sequence: TGCAGTGCTAGAGGAGTGGGACTAGCGATCGAGACCCAGTACTTC.

The table lists this clonotype with a few counts. V gene TRBV5-1 combines with J gene TRBJ2-7; TRBD2 agrees at 7 bases. Trimming took 1 base from V and 3 from J; bases not matched to a gene: 10. Germline V gene sequence: CDR1 SGHRS, CDR2 YFSETQ. This CDR3 has 16 residues. CDR3: CASSLSVGGQGYEQYF. Here the CDR3 DNA reads TGCGCCAGCAGCTTGAGTGTGGGAGGGCAGGGCTACGAGCAGTACTTC.

Concerning this clonotype: One junction end disagrees with the germline gene, perhaps due to a read error. V gene TRBV3-1 combines with J gene TRBJ2-7; D unclear. Germline loops: CDR1 LGHDT, CDR2 YNNKEL (reference sequence). The CDR3 extends over 15 amino acids. The CDR3: CACSQEVPCTHEQYF. The DNA of the CDR3 is TGTGCCTGCAGCCAAGAGGTCCCTTGTACCCACGAGCAGTACTTC.

This clonotype was seen a few times. The CDR3 sequence: CASSPQMGQIYYGYTF. CDR3 coding DNA: TGTGCCAGCAGCCCTCAAATGGGGCAGATCTATTATGGCTACACCTTC. The chain links TRBV7-2 to TRBJ1-2, with D tentatively TRBD1 (5 bases). Germline V CDR1 and CDR2: SGHTA, FQGNSA. The CDR3 runs 16 residues. V was clipped by 5 bases and J by 5 bases, with 21 bases between them.

This clonotype came up a few times. This chain's CDR3 is CSAGLAGAGIYNEQFF. The CDR3 region has the DNA TGCAGTGCCGGACTAGCGGGGGCCGGAATCTACAATGAGCAGTTCTTC. The V and J genes are TRBV20-1 and TRBJ2-1; 13 bases fit TRBD2. Germline CDR1 DFQATT, CDR2 SNEGSKA (reference sequence). Trimming at V came to 6 bases and at J to 3 bases, leaving 8 bases not matched to a gene. The CDR3 sequence is 16 residues long.

In this sample, this clonotype turned up a few times. The chain uses TRBV12-3 or TRBV12-4 and TRBJ2-7; D may be TRBD1 (5 bases). The V end lost 6 bases, the J end lost 6 bases, and 9 bases lay between the germline ends. The CDR3 contains 11 residues. The CDR3 here is CASRERGEQYF. As DNA, the CDR3 is TGTGCCAGCAGGGAAAGGGGCGAGCAGTACTTC.

The chain recombines TRBV10-3 with TRBJ2-2, with TRBD1 matching over 7 bases. The junction had 8 bases not matched to a gene; V was cut back by 6 bases and J by 1 base. The CDR3 is 16 amino acids. Germline V lookup: CDR1 ENHRY, CDR2 SYGVKD. The CDR3, as DNA: TGTGCCATCAGCACCGGGACAGATAGGAACACCGGGGAGCTGTTTTTT. This sequence encodes CAISTGTDRNTGELFF.

This clonotype was observed many times. The gene calls are TRBV6-2 or TRBV6-3 and TRBJ2-3; 10 nucleotides match TRBD2. The length of the CDR3 is 14 residues. Trimming took 10 bases from V and 2 from J; bases not matched to a gene: 6. The germline V gene has CDR1 MNHEY and CDR2 SVGEGT. CDR3 region: CATTGLAATDTQYF. The CDR3, as DNA: TGTGCCACGACCGGACTAGCGGCCACAGATACGCAGTATTTT.